This record looks at one T cell receptor beta chain sequence and its context. No antigen is known for it. These data belong to a study of a mutant IDH1 vaccine in newly diagnosed glioma. Looking at the study overall: Across weeks 1, 3, 5, 7, 11, 15, 19 and 23, patients received a vaccination each time, eight in all.

The data were produced by immunoSEQ multiplex PCR, yet TCRdb's version contains in-frame clones alone and is incomplete. The sample contains 60,000 or so clones, approximately 91% of which appear only once. This CDR3 is built from 14 residues. CDR1 is MNHEY, CDR2 SVGAGI, per germline. V lost 5 bases and J 3 bases, leaving 13 bases between the germline ends. Time point defined: week 11, during vaccination. Mutant IDH1 20-mer peptide, at 300 ug, made up each vaccine dose, with topical imiquimod. Each astrocytoma in the donors was new, WHO grade 3 or 4, IDH1-mutant and ATRX-lost. The chain employs TRBV6-5 and TRBJ1-1; D is uncertain. Specimen: PBMCs, collected from a glioma patient whose treatment included an IDH1 peptide vaccine. This sequence originates from a middle-aged man with glioma. The CDR3 bases are TGTGCCAGCAGTCGCCCTCCTCCCCACACTGAAGCTTTCTTT. Translation gives CASSRPPPHTEAFF.